These 21 T cell receptor beta chains share one sample of origin, sequenced in a study of T cells in Graves' hyperthyroidism and ophthalmopathy. There were TCR beta CDR3 regions amplified from RNA transcripts. The HTBI primer set was used in a first-round RT-PCR of the TCR CDR3. TCRdb reanalysed the multiplex PCR reads using MiXCR and keeps one entry per CDR3 protein. The sample has hundreds of thousands of distinct CDR3 sequences, around 20% seen once. The sample consisted of blood. The receptors come from a man aged 40-49 years with Graves' ophthalmopathy.

The sample holds many counts of this clonotype. The chain is built from TRBV7-8 and TRBJ2-7; D possibly corresponds to TRBD2 (6 bases). The CDR3 is 12 amino acids. V was trimmed by 5 bases and J by 7 bases, leaving 12 bases between them. Germline CDR1 reads SGHVS; CDR2 reads FQNEAQ. In nucleotides, the CDR3 is TGTGCCAGCAGCCTGCGGGGTTGGGAGCAGTACTTC. It yields the protein CASSLRGWEQYF. Using reference TRBV7-8 and TRBJ2-7 for the parts outside the CDR3, the full variable domain is GAGVSQSPRYKVAKRGQDVALRCDPISGHVSLFWYQQALGQGPEFLTYFQNEAQLDKSGLPSDRFFAERPEGSVSTLKIQRTQQEDSAVYLCASSLRGWEQYFGPGTRLTVT.

This clonotype was observed at least ten times. This rearrangement joins TRBV2 to TRBJ2-5, with D maybe TRBD1 (6 bases). With 5 bases removed from V and 2 bases from J, the gap between germline ends came to 12 bases. The CDR3 runs 14 residues. Looked up from germline, CDR1 is SNHLY and CDR2 is FYNNEI. CDR3 sequence: CASSRGGQQETQYF. Here the CDR3 DNA reads TGTGCCAGCAGTCGAGGCGGACAGCAAGAGACCCAGTACTTC.

This clonotype occurred many times. The J gene is TRBJ2-1, the V gene TRBV30; 10 bases align to TRBD2. CDR3 length: 15 amino acids. CDR1 and CDR2 from the germline V gene are GTSNPN and SVGIG (reference sequence). V lost 0 bases, J lost 8 bases, and 7 bases stayed unmatched. The CDR3 here is CAWSVRSGRVYEQFF. The CDR3 coding sequence is TGTGCCTGGAGTGTACGAAGCGGGAGGGTGTATGAGCAGTTCTTC.

This clonotype was seen a few times. The rearrangement uses TRBV4-3 and TRBJ1-4, with D uncertain. V gave up 0 bases and J gave up 10 bases, with 6 bases separating them. The CDR3 contains 12 residues. Germline V CDR1 and CDR2: LGHNA, YSLEER. CDR3 nucleotide sequence: TGCGCCAGCAGCCAAGACAGACGAAAACTGTTTTTT. Its protein is CASSQDRRKLFF.

This clonotype was detected many times. The chain combines TRBV28 with TRBJ2-7, with D maybe TRBD2 (6 bases). Per germline, CDR1 MDHEN and CDR2 SYDVKM. V lost 3 bases and J 6 bases, leaving 12 bases between the germline ends. CDR3 size: 13 residues. The CDR3 is CASSFGGGSEQYF. CDR3 nucleotide sequence: TGTGCCAGCAGTTTTGGCGGAGGGAGCGAGCAGTACTTC.

This clonotype was recorded at least ten times. The chain joins TRBV7-6 to TRBJ1-6; 9 bases are shared with TRBD1. The length of the CDR3 is 14 residues. The germline CDR1 and CDR2 sequences are SGHVS and FNYEAQ. Losses at the gene ends were 2 bases for V and 11 bases for J; bases not matched to a gene: 4. This CDR3 reads CASSLYRGRPPLHF. DNA of the CDR3: TGTGCCAGCAGCTTATACAGGGGGCGCCCACCCCTCCACTTT.

This clonotype has at least ten counts. The chain recombines TRBV30 with TRBJ2-5; a weak D match, TRBD1 (6 bases). V lost 3 bases, J lost 7 bases, and 9 bases lay in between. The CDR3 contains 11 residues. CDR1 is GTSNPN, CDR2 SVGIG, per germline (reference sequence). The CDR3 DNA follows: TGTGCCTGGAGGGGGGCCGGGACCCAGTACTTC. Amino acid sequence: CAWRGAGTQYF.

This clonotype has a count of ten or more. The rearrangement joins TRBV11-1 to TRBJ1-1; no definite D call. The V gene lost 2 bases and the J gene lost 3 bases, with 10 bases spanning the gap. The germline V gene has CDR1 SGHAT and CDR2 FQDESV (reference sequence). There are 14 residues in the CDR3. CDR3 sequence: CASSLSDHDTEAFF. The DNA of the CDR3 is TGTGCCAGCAGCTTATCAGATCATGACACTGAAGCTTTCTTT. Using reference TRBV11-1 and TRBJ1-1 for the parts outside the CDR3, the full variable domain is EAEVAQSPRYKITEKSQAVAFWCDPISGHATLYWYRQILGQGPELLVQFQDESVVDDSQLPKDRFSAERLKGVDSTLKIQPAELGDSAMYLCASSLSDHDTEAFFGQGTRLTVV.

Ten or more counts support this clonotype. The rearrangement links TRBV30 to TRBJ2-3; D is possibly TRBD2 (6 bases). Germline CDR1 and CDR2: GTSNPN and SVGIG (reference sequence). This CDR3 has 14 amino acids. Trimming took 4 bases from V and 2 from J, leaving 13 bases between them. CDR3 sequence reads: CAWNFGGNTDTQYF. CDR3 in DNA: TGTGCCTGGAACTTCGGCGGGAACACAGATACGCAGTATTTT.

The genes are TRBV7-9 and TRBJ2-5; D is tentatively TRBD1 or TRBD2 (5 bases each). Per the germline V gene, CDR1 is SEHNR and CDR2 is FQNEAQ (reference sequence). This CDR3 has 14 residues. V was shortened by 6 bases and J by 3 bases, with 14 bases between the two germline ends. This CDR3 reads CASSYTGGKETQYF. The CDR3 region has the DNA TGTGCCAGCAGTTATACAGGAGGAAAAGAGACCCAGTACTTC.

This clonotype has only a few counts. DNA of the CDR3: TGTGCCAGTAGTATGGGACTAGCGGGTTTGAGCTCCTACAATGAGCAGTTCTTC. The encoded protein is CASSMGLAGLSSYNEQFF. The chain employs TRBV19 and TRBJ2-1; TRBD2 aligns across 12 bases. This CDR3 has 18 residues. CDR1 and CDR2 (germline): LNHDA, SQIVND (reference sequence). V was clipped by 3 bases and J by 0 bases; unmatched bases: 6.

Points on this clonotype: A much bigger clone sits one base away, suggesting this may be a read error. This chain connects TRBV7-2 to TRBJ2-3, with D perhaps matching TRBD1 or TRBD2 (6 bases each). The CDR3 extends over 16 amino acids. The germline gives CDR1 SGHTA, CDR2 FQGNSA. The V end lost 5 bases, the J end lost 5 bases, and 20 bases lay between the germline ends. The CDR3: CASSPNRRGQRDTQYF. CDR3 nucleotides: TGTGCCAGCAGCCCGAATCGCCGGGGGCAGAGAGATACGCAGTATTTT.

In this sample, this clonotype turned up a few times. The junction departs from germline at one end; a sequencing error may be responsible. This sequence joins TRBV20-1 and TRBJ2-7, with D possibly being TRBD1 or TRBD2 (5 bases each). The CDR3 sequence is 12 residues long. Per germline, CDR1 DFQATT and CDR2 SNEGSKA (reference sequence). The CDR3 DNA reads TGCAGTGCTTTGGGCGATGGTCCGGGGCAGCACTTC. This gives the protein CSALGDGPGQHF.

Note on this clonotype: Possible read error: a much larger clone is one base away. This chain joins TRBV11-2 and TRBJ2-7; TRBD1 agrees at 7 bases. The CDR3 length is 16 residues. The ends lost 3 bases at V and 6 bases at J; junction bases unmatched: 14. Germline V CDR1 and CDR2: SGHAT, FQNNGV. This chain's CDR3 is CASSFTSGTVGAEQYF. The CDR3 DNA reads as TGTGCCAGCAGCTTCACCTCCGGGACAGTAGGCGCCGAGCAGTACTTC.

The chain carries TRBV20-1 and TRBJ2-7; D is perhaps TRBD2 (6 bases). Germline lookup yields CDR1 DFQATT and CDR2 SNEGSKA (reference sequence). The CDR3 is 11 residues long. The V end was cut by 3 bases, the J end by 5 bases, with 8 bases between. CDR3 loop: CSASLADEQYF. Here the CDR3 DNA reads TGCAGTGCTAGCTTAGCGGACGAGCAGTACTTC.

J is TRBJ1-1 and V is TRBV19; TRBD1 matches 7 bases. V lost 3 bases and J lost 6; bases outside the gene matches: 4. Germline CDR1 and CDR2: LNHDA and SQIVND (reference sequence). This CDR3 region has 13 residues. The CDR3 loop is CASSIGTAAEAFF. CDR3 nucleotides: TGTGCCAGTAGTATCGGGACAGCGGCTGAAGCTTTCTTT.

The genes are TRBV20-1 and TRBJ2-1; 7 bases line up with TRBD2. This CDR3 has 17 residues. Trimming removed 1 base from V and 8 bases from J; junction bases left unmatched: 17. CDR1 and CDR2 from the germline V gene are DFQATT and SNEGSKA (reference sequence). The CDR3 protein is CSARVSPSSGLHDEQFF. The CDR3 DNA sequence: TGCAGTGCTAGAGTTAGCCCCTCTAGCGGACTACATGATGAGCAGTTCTTC.

Many counts were recorded for this clonotype. This chain joins TRBV5-1 and TRBJ2-3, with D hard to call. This CDR3 comprises 11 residues. Trimming removed 5 bases from V and 6 bases from J, with 7 bases in between. CDR1 and CDR2 from the germline V gene are SGHRS and YFSETQ. Here the CDR3 reads CASRSGDTQYF. The DNA for the CDR3 is TGCGCCAGCAGAAGTGGGGATACGCAGTATTTT.

This clonotype appeared a few times. The chain couples TRBV9 to TRBJ2-1, with 9 bases aligning to TRBD1. CDR1 and CDR2 (germline): SGDLS, YYNGEE. The length of the CDR3 is 18 residues. Losses at the gene ends were 3 bases for V and 7 bases for J; bases not matched to a gene: 17. CDR3 region: CASSASQSRDRERNEQFF. CDR3 coding DNA: TGTGCCAGCAGCGCCAGTCAAAGCCGGGACAGGGAAAGAAATGAGCAGTTCTTC.

The table lists this clonotype with a count of one. The junction departs from the called germline gene at one end, perhaps through a read error. This chain connects TRBV12-3 or TRBV12-4 to TRBJ1-2; possible D gene TRBD1, 5 bases. CDR3 length equals 14 residues. The CDR3 loop reads CASTRYGAGDGHTF. CDR3 nucleotides: TGTGCCAGCACTAGGTACGGTGCGGGGGATGGCCACACCTTC.

V is TRBV6-2 or TRBV6-3 and J is TRBJ2-1; 8 nucleotides agree with TRBD1. The V gene's germline CDR1 is MNHEY and CDR2 SVGEGT. This CDR3 spans 15 amino acids. Trimming cost V 5 bases and J 8 bases; bases outside gene matches: 11. The CDR3 loop is CASSITGQVKYEQFF. CDR3 nucleotide sequence: TGTGCCAGCAGTATCACGGGACAGGTCAAATATGAGCAGTTCTTC.